The clone carrying this T cell receptor (beta chain) occurred a few times. Its antigen is as yet unknown. CDR3 length equals 14 residues. Germline CDR1 is KGHSH and CDR2 is LQKENI. Trimming removed 3 bases at V and 3 bases at J, with 11 bases between. As every portion of the isolated RNA was reverse transcribed, the sequencing read expressed TCRB transcripts. Naive, central memory and regulatory T cell samples produced a mean of approximately 4 million reads. The repertoire was sequenced with immunoSEQ multiplex PCR; TCRdb's copy has only in-frame clones and lacks some. Of 550,000 to 850,000 clones listed, over 10% are singletons. The data belong to a study of beta chain features in type 1 diabetes. Study background: Patients were similar to healthy donors in age and gender (as well as in cell yields). Study outcomes and limitations: Equally in patients and controls, shorter templates might have been favored by PCR. There was a moderate but significant shortening of TCRB CDR3s in all four CD4+ subsets of Type 1 diabetes patients.

Researchers reported sorting CD4+ naive, central memory, regulatory and stem cell-like memory cells via CD45RO/CCR7/CD25/CD127/CD95/CD27. The sample comprised naive CD4+ T cells from blood. This chain uses TRBV18 with TRBJ1-2, with unresolved D. This clonotype was obtained from a young man with type 1 diabetes. CDR3 sequence reads: CASSPNPGDYGYTF. CDR3 sequence (DNA): TGTGCCAGCTCACCCAACCCTGGGGACTATGGCTACACCTTC.